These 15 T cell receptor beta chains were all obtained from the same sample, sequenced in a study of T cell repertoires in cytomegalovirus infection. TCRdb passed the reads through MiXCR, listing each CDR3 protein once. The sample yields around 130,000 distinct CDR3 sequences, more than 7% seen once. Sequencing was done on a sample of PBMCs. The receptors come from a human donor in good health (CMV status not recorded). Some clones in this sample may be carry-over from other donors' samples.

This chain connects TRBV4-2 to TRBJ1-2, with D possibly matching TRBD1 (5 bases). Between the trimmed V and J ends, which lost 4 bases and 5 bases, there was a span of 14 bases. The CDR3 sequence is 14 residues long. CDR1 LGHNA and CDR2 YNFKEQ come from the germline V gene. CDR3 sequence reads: CASSLRGEGYGYTF. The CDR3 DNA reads TGTGCCAGCAGCCTGAGAGGGGAAGGGTATGGCTACACCTTC.

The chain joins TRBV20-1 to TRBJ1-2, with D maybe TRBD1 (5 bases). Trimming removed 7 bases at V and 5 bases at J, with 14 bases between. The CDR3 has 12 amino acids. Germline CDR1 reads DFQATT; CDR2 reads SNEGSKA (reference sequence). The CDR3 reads CSGTGSTYGYTF. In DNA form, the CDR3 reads TGCAGTGGTACAGGTTCCACGTATGGCTACACCTTC.

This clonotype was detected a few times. The CDR3 here is CASTAKTGGAWSYNEQFF. The CDR3 DNA reads as TGTGCCAGCACGGCCAAAACAGGGGGGGCCTGGTCCTACAATGAGCAGTTCTTC. The chain links TRBV3-1 to TRBJ2-1; maybe TRBD1 (8 bases). CDR1 is LGHDT, CDR2 YNNKEL, per germline (reference sequence). The CDR3 sequence is 18 residues long. Deletions cut 7 bases from V and 1 base from J, with 23 bases between.

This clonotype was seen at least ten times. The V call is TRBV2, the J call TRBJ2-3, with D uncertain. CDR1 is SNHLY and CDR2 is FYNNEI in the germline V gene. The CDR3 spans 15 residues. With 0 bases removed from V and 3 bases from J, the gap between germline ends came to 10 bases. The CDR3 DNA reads TGTGCCAGCAGTGAAGCTGGGGTTGGAACAGATACGCAGTATTTT. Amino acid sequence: CASSEAGVGTDTQYF.

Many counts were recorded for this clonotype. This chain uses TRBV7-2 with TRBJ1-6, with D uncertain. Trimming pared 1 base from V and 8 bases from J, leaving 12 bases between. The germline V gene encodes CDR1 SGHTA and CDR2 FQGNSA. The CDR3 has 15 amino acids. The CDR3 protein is CASSLVGTADSPLHF. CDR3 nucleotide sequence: TGTGCCAGCAGCTTAGTGGGCACCGCGGATTCACCCCTCCACTTT.

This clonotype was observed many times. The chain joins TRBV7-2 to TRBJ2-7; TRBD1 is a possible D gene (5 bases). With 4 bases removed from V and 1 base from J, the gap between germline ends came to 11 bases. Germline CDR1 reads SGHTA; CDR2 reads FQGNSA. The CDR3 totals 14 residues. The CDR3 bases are TGTGCCAGCAGCTCACAGACAGAGTCCTACGAGCAGTACTTC. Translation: CASSSQTESYEQYF. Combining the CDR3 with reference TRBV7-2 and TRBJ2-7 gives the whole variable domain GAGVSQSPSNKVTEKGKDVELRCDPISGHTALYWYRQSLGQGLEFLIYFQGNSAPDKSGLPSDRFSAERTGGSVSTLTIQRTQQEDSAVYLCASSSQTESYEQYFGPGTRLTVT.

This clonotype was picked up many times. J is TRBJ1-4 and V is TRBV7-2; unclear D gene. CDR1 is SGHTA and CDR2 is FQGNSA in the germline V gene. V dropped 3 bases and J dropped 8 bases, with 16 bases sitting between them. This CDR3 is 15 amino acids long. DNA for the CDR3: TGTGCCAGCAGCTTGTCGGAACACTCGGGAGAAAAACTGTTTTTT. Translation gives CASSLSEHSGEKLFF. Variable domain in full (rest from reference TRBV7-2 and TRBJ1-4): GAGVSQSPSNKVTEKGKDVELRCDPISGHTALYWYRQSLGQGLEFLIYFQGNSAPDKSGLPSDRFSAERTGGSVSTLTIQRTQQEDSAVYLCASSLSEHSGEKLFFGSGTQLSVL.

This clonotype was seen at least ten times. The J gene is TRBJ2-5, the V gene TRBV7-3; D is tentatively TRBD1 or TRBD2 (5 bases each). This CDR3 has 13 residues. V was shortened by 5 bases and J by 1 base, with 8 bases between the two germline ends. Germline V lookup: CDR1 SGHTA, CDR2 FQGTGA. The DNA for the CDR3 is TGTGCCAGCAGCCAGGGACCCCAAGAGACCCAGTACTTC. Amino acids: CASSQGPQETQYF.

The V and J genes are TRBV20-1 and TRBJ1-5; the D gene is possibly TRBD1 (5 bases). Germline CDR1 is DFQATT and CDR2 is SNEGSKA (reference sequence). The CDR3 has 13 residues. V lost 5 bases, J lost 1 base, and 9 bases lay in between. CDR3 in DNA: TGCAGTGCTTGGGACCGAAGCAATCAGCCCCAGCATTTT. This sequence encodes CSAWDRSNQPQHF.

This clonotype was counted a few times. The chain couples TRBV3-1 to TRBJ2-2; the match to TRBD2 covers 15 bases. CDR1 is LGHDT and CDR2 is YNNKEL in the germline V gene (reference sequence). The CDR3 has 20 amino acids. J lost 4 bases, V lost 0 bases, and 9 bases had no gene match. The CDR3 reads CASSQDIGLAGGPTTGELFF. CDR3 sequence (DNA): TGTGCCAGCAGCCAAGATATCGGACTAGCGGGGGGGCCGACCACCGGGGAGCTGTTTTTT.

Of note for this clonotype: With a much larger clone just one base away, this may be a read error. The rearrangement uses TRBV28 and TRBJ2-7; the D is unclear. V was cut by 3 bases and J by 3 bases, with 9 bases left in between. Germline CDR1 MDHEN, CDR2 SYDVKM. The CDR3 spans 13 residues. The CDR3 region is CASSFGRNYEQYF. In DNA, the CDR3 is TGTGCCAGCAGTTTCGGACGGAACTACGAGCAGTACTTC.

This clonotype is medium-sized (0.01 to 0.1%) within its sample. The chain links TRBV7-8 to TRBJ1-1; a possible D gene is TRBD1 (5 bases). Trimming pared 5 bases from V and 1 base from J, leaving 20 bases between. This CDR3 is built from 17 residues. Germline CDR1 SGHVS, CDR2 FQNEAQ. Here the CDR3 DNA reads TGTGCCAGCAGCCCGACGGGGACCTGGGTTGAGAACACTGAAGCTTTCTTT. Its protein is CASSPTGTWVENTEAFF. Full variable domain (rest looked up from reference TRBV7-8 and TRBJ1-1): GAGVSQSPRYKVAKRGQDVALRCDPISGHVSLFWYQQALGQGPEFLTYFQNEAQLDKSGLPSDRFFAERPEGSVSTLKIQRTQQEDSAVYLCASSPTGTWVENTEAFFGQGTRLTVV.

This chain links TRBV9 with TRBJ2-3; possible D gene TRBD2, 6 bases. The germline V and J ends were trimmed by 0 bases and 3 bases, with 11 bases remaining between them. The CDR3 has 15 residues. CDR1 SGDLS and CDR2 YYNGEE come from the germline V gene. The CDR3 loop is CASSVDGEETDTQYF. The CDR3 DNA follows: TGTGCCAGCAGCGTAGACGGGGAGGAGACAGATACGCAGTATTTT.

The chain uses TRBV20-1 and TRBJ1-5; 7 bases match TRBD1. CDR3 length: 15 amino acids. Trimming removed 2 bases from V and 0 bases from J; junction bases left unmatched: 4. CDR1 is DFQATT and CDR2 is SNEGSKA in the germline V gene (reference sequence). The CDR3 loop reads CSARLQGTSNQPQHF. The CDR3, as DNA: TGCAGTGCTAGATTACAGGGGACTAGCAATCAGCCCCAGCATTTT.

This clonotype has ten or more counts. In DNA, the CDR3 is TGTGCCAGTAGTATTAAGGCAGATTACTACGAGCAGTACTTC. Translated, it gives CASSIKADYYEQYF. The chain joins TRBV19 to TRBJ2-7; D not certain. This CDR3 has 14 residues. Trimming left V 3 bases short and J 3 bases short, with 12 bases between. Germline V gives CDR1 LNHDA, CDR2 SQIVND (reference sequence). Together with reference TRBV19 and TRBJ2-7, the CDR3 gives the full variable domain: DGGITQSPKYLFRKEGQNVTLSCEQNLNHDAMYWYRQDPGQGLRLIYYSQIVNDFQKGDIAEGYSVSREKKESFPLTVTSAQKNPTAFYLCASSIKADYYEQYFGPGTRLTVT.